The next 26 T cell receptor beta chains were all read from a single sample in a study of T cell responses to AZD1222 COVID-19 vaccine. The table came from immunoSEQ multiplex PCR; TCRdb's copy has only in-frame clones and leaves some out. The sample records about 140,000 clones, 89% being singletons. This specimen consisted of peripheral blood, obtained on day 0 of AZD1222 vaccination. These receptors were obtained from an adult in good health.

The chain carries TRBV9 and TRBJ2-2; D unresolved. The V gene lost 0 bases and the J gene lost 2 bases, with 8 bases spanning the gap. The CDR3 covers 15 residues. Per the germline V gene, CDR1 is SGDLS and CDR2 is YYNGEE. CDR3 bases: TGTGCCAGCAGCGTAGACCGGACCAACACCGGGGAGCTGTTTTTT. Protein product: CASSVDRTNTGELFF. Full variable domain (rest looked up from reference TRBV9 and TRBJ2-2): DSGVTQTPKHLITATGQRVTLRCSPRSGDLSVYWYQQSLDQGLQFLIQYYNGEERAKGNILERFSAQQFPDLHSELNLSSLELGDSALYFCASSVDRTNTGELFFGEGSRLTVL.

On this clone: Other DNA sequences within the sample encode an identical CDR3. V and J are TRBV6-1 and TRBJ2-5; TRBD2 matches 12 bases. This CDR3 comprises 15 residues. After removal of 2 bases from V and 2 bases from J, the junction contained 0 bases not matched to a gene. Germline lookup yields CDR1 MNHNS and CDR2 SASEGT. CDR3 sequence reads: CASSELAGGQETQYF. CDR3 coding DNA: TGTGCCAGCAGTGAACTAGCGGGGGGGCAAGAGACCCAGTACTTC.

The rearrangement joins TRBV30 to TRBJ1-2; no clear D gene. The germline gives CDR1 GTSNPN, CDR2 SVGIG (reference sequence). The ends were cut back, 3 bases at V and 8 bases at J, with 10 bases in the middle. This CDR3 has 11 residues. This CDR3 reads CAWRFTGGYTF. In DNA, the CDR3 is TGTGCCTGGAGATTTACGGGAGGCTACACCTTC.

The rearrangement links TRBV19 to TRBJ2-1, with TRBD2 matching over 8 bases. V dropped 7 bases and J dropped 0; count of bases not matched to a gene: 14. Per the germline V gene, CDR1 is LNHDA and CDR2 is SQIVND (reference sequence). This CDR3 has 18 residues. DNA for the CDR3: TGTGCCAGTACCCCCACCCCCCCGGGGACTAGCTCCTACAATGAGCAGTTCTTC. Translated, it gives CASTPTPPGTSSYNEQFF.

This chain uses TRBV30 with TRBJ2-5, with 9 bases matching TRBD2. The ends lost 1 base at V and 5 bases at J; junction bases unmatched: 8. Looked up from germline, CDR1 is GTSNPN and CDR2 is SVGIG (reference sequence). The CDR3 runs to 15 residues. The CDR3 loop is CAWSEGGRARETQYF. CDR3 bases: TGTGCCTGGAGTGAAGGCGGGAGGGCAAGGGAGACCCAGTACTTC.

The chain recombines TRBV7-2 with TRBJ1-2; a weak D match, TRBD1 (6 bases). Per the germline V gene, CDR1 is SGHTA and CDR2 is FQGNSA. Trimming took 5 bases from V and 6 from J, leaving 13 bases between them. CDR3 length: 13 residues. Here the CDR3 DNA reads TGTGCCAGCAGCAATAGGGGGGGTGATGGCTACACCTTC. Residues: CASSNRGGDGYTF.

The chain carries TRBV27 and TRBJ2-1, with 13 bases identical to TRBD2. Per the germline V gene, CDR1 is MNHEY and CDR2 is SMNVEV (reference sequence). The CDR3 spans 14 residues. V was pared by 6 bases and J by 10 bases, with 6 bases of the junction left unmatched. The CDR3 DNA reads TGTGCCAGCAGACTAGCGGGAGGGCCGGGGGAGCAGTTCTTC. Amino acids: CASRLAGGPGEQFF.

The V call is TRBV6-4, the J call TRBJ2-3, with 11 bases matching TRBD1. Losses at the gene ends were 4 bases for V and 5 bases for J; bases not matched to a gene: 5. Germline CDR1 and CDR2: MRHNA and SNTAGT. The CDR3 totals 15 residues. CDR3 region: CASSGTGGAEDTQYF. CDR3 sequence (DNA): TGTGCCAGCAGTGGGACAGGGGGCGCCGAAGATACGCAGTATTTT.

The V gene is TRBV20-1, the J gene TRBJ2-7; D unresolved. Looked up from germline, CDR1 is DFQATT and CDR2 is SNEGSKA (reference sequence). This CDR3 has 11 residues. V lost 3 bases to trimming and J lost 0 bases, with 3 bases between them. CDR3 in DNA: TGCAGTGCTAGCCTCTCCTACGAGCAGTACTTC. This gives the protein CSASLSYEQYF.

The V gene is TRBV13, the J gene TRBJ2-2; D not certain. The germline gives CDR1 PRHDT, CDR2 FYEKMQ (reference sequence). Trimming cost V 4 bases and J 2 bases, with 8 bases left between them. There are 14 residues in the CDR3. This CDR3 reads CASSYDINTGELFF. In DNA form, the CDR3 reads TGTGCCAGCAGCTACGATATTAACACCGGGGAGCTGTTTTTT.

The chain uses TRBV4-1 and TRBJ1-1; D remains unclear. The V gene lost 5 bases and the J gene lost 1 base, with 11 bases spanning the gap. Per the germline V gene, CDR1 is MGHRA and CDR2 is YSYEKL. The CDR3 length is 14 residues. CDR3 residues: CASSSAWGNTEAFF. The CDR3 DNA is TGCGCCAGCAGCTCTGCGTGGGGGAACACTGAAGCTTTCTTT.

The rearrangement links TRBV7-8 to TRBJ2-3; D is unclear. The length of the CDR3 is 15 residues. Germline V CDR1 and CDR2: SGHVS, FQNEAQ. Trimming took 3 bases from V and 1 from J, leaving 11 bases between them. This CDR3 is CASSFNGFGTDTQYF. In DNA, the CDR3 is TGTGCCAGCAGCTTTAACGGGTTCGGCACAGATACGCAGTATTTT.

This clone was seen only once. The genes are TRBV2 and TRBJ2-4; D remains ambiguous. This CDR3 has 11 amino acids. CDR1 SNHLY and CDR2 FYNNEI come from the germline V gene. V gave up 5 bases and J gave up 10 bases, with 9 bases separating them. CDR3 residues: CASSPQHIQYF. The CDR3 DNA reads as TGTGCCAGCAGTCCTCAGCATATTCAGTACTTC.

The chain is built from TRBV30 and TRBJ1-2; TRBD1 is a possible D gene (6 bases). Trimming removed 0 bases from V and 6 bases from J, with 14 bases in between. The CDR3 runs 14 residues. Germline CDR1 reads GTSNPN; CDR2 reads SVGIG (reference sequence). CDR3 sequence (DNA): TGTGCCTGGAGTGTATGGGGGCGGGTGCATGGCTACACCTTC. This gives the protein CAWSVWGRVHGYTF.

The chain uses TRBV28 and TRBJ2-7, with 12 bases fitting TRBD2. Germline V CDR1 and CDR2: MDHEN, SYDVKM. J lost 6 bases, V lost 6 bases, and 6 bases had no gene match. CDR3 length: 14 amino acids. CDR3 in DNA: TGTGCCAGCAGGCCCGGACTAGCGGGATCCGAGCAGTACTTC. Translated: CASRPGLAGSEQYF.

The chain has TRBV2 and TRBJ2-7; a weak D match, TRBD1 (5 bases). V lost 4 bases to trimming and J lost 1 base, with 11 bases between them. Germline-derived CDR1 and CDR2 are SNHLY and FYNNEI. CDR3 size: 14 residues. The CDR3 DNA reads as TGTGCCAGCAGTGTAAGTTCAGGGTCCTACGAGCAGTACTTC. Its protein is CASSVSSGSYEQYF. Full variable domain (rest looked up from reference TRBV2 and TRBJ2-7): EPEVTQTPSHQVTQMGQEVILRCVPISNHLYFYWYRQILGQKVEFLVSFYNNEISEKSEIFDDQFSVERPDGSNFTLKIRSTKLEDSAMYFCASSVSSGSYEQYFGPGTRLTVT.

The J gene is TRBJ2-6, the V gene TRBV11-2; D is undetermined. Trimming shortened V by 1 base and J by 8 bases, and 15 bases separated the two germline ends. The CDR3 extends over 16 amino acids. Germline V gene sequence: CDR1 SGHAT, CDR2 FQNNGV. CDR3 loop: CASSLGPAPSSNVLTF. The CDR3 coding sequence is TGTGCCAGCAGCTTAGGGCCGGCCCCAAGTTCCAACGTCCTGACTTTC.

The CDR3 sequence is CASSMAPGQQAFF. DNA for the CDR3: TGTGCCAGTAGTATGGCCCCGGGACAGCAAGCTTTCTTT. J is TRBJ1-1 and V is TRBV19, with 7 positions matching TRBD1. There are 13 residues in the CDR3. Germline V lookup: CDR1 LNHDA, CDR2 SQIVND (reference sequence). Germline trimming cut 3 bases from V and 9 bases from J; bases unmatched to any gene: 7.

J is TRBJ2-7 and V is TRBV9; D is possibly TRBD1 or TRBD2 (5 bases each). CDR1 and CDR2 (germline): SGDLS, YYNGEE. The CDR3 spans 14 residues. V was trimmed by 0 bases and J by 6 bases, leaving 13 bases between them. In DNA, the CDR3 is TGTGCCAGCAGCGTAGAATCGGGGCGGCGCGAGCAGTACTTC. Amino acids: CASSVESGRREQYF. Combining the CDR3 with reference TRBV9 and TRBJ2-7 gives the whole variable domain DSGVTQTPKHLITATGQRVTLRCSPRSGDLSVYWYQQSLDQGLQFLIQYYNGEERAKGNILERFSAQQFPDLHSELNLSSLELGDSALYFCASSVESGRREQYFGPGTRLTVT.

This clone appeared a single time. At the DNA level, this CDR3 is encoded by other sequences in the same sample as well. This chain joins TRBV18 and TRBJ2-2; 7 positions agree with TRBD1. J lost 1 base, V lost 3 bases, and 2 bases had no gene match. CDR3 size: 15 residues. Germline CDR1 is KGHSH and CDR2 is LQKENI. The CDR3 protein is CASSPRTGNTGELFF. The DNA for the CDR3 is TGTGCCAGCTCACCCCGGACAGGGAACACCGGGGAGCTGTTTTTT. The full variable domain, with the rest looked up from reference TRBV18 and TRBJ2-2, is NAGVMQNPRHLVRRRGQEARLRCSPMKGHSHVYWYRQLPEEGLKFMVYLQKENIIDESGMPKERFSAEFPKEGPSILRIQQVVRGDSAAYFCASSPRTGNTGELFFGEGSRLTVL.

This clone was seen just once. The chain combines TRBV2 with TRBJ2-5; D might be TRBD1 (6 bases). Germline V CDR1 and CDR2: SNHLY, FYNNEI. The CDR3 length is 13 residues. V was cut by 2 bases and J by 4 bases, with 8 bases left in between. The CDR3 DNA reads TGTGCCAGCAGTGAAACAGGGCCAGAGACCCAGTACTTC. This sequence encodes CASSETGPETQYF.

The rearrangement joins TRBV7-2 to TRBJ1-2; possibly TRBD1 for D (5 bases). Looked up from germline, CDR1 is SGHTA and CDR2 is FQGNSA. V dropped 4 bases and J dropped 4 bases, with 13 bases sitting between them. The CDR3 spans 14 residues. The CDR3 sequence: CASSYPGRGYGYTF. CDR3 in DNA: TGTGCCAGCAGCTATCCAGGGAGGGGCTATGGCTACACCTTC. Supplemented by reference TRBV7-2 and TRBJ1-2, the full variable domain reads GAGVSQSPSNKVTEKGKDVELRCDPISGHTALYWYRQSLGQGLEFLIYFQGNSAPDKSGLPSDRFSAERTGGSVSTLTIQRTQQEDSAVYLCASSYPGRGYGYTFGSGTRLTVV.

The rearrangement links TRBV11-1 to TRBJ1-1; the match to TRBD1 covers 9 bases. Germline V lookup: CDR1 SGHAT, CDR2 FQDESV (reference sequence). V lost 5 bases and J lost 3; bases outside the gene matches: 7. The CDR3 is 15 amino acids. The CDR3 reads CASSLGTGRDTEAFF. The CDR3 coding sequence is TGTGCCAGCAGCCTCGGGACAGGGAGGGACACTGAAGCTTTCTTT.

The chain employs TRBV3-1 (or the pseudogene TRBV3-2) and TRBJ2-7; 14 bases match TRBD2. The CDR3 runs to 15 residues. Losses at the gene ends were 5 bases for V and 7 bases for J; bases not matched to a gene: 7. Germline V CDR1 and CDR2: LGHDT, YNNKEL (reference sequence). In nucleotides, the CDR3 is TGTGCCAGCAGCGCGGGACTAGCGGGAGCACGAGAGCAGTACTTC. Encoded protein: CASSAGLAGAREQYF.

The J gene is TRBJ2-1, the V gene TRBV15, with D hard to call. The germline V and J ends were trimmed by 2 bases and 2 bases, with 7 bases remaining between them. Germline V CDR1 and CDR2: LNHNV, YYDKDF (reference sequence). The CDR3 has 14 amino acids. The CDR3 region is CATSRTRTYNEQFF. The CDR3 DNA follows: TGTGCCACCAGCAGAACTCGCACCTACAATGAGCAGTTCTTC.

This clone was detected once. This chain uses TRBV28 with TRBJ2-3, with 11 bases that match TRBD2. Germline V gene sequence: CDR1 MDHEN, CDR2 SYDVKM. J was trimmed by 3 bases and V by 2 bases; bases with no gene match: 1. There are 15 residues in the CDR3. The CDR3: CASSLTSGRTDTQYF. In DNA form, the CDR3 reads TGTGCCAGCAGTTTAACTAGCGGGAGAACAGATACGCAGTATTTT.